Presented here are 12 T cell receptor beta chains from one specimen sequenced in a study of cytomegalovirus exposure and HLA in healthy donors. The PCR used 60 Vbeta and 13 Jbeta primers. Only in-frame clones appear in the TCRdb table, and some are missing; sequencing was by immunoSEQ multiplex PCR. Here the sample table reports approximately 190,000 clones. Sequenced sample: PBMCs. These receptors were obtained from a young man in good health and CMV-seronegative.

The V call is TRBV5-6, the J call TRBJ1-1, with a tentative D call TRBD1 (6 bases). Germline-derived CDR1 and CDR2 are SGHDT and YYEEEE. This CDR3 spans 12 amino acids. The V end was cut by 2 bases, the J end by 7 bases, with 9 bases between. This CDR3 reads CASSFRGGEAFF. The CDR3 DNA sequence: TGTGCCAGCAGCTTCCGAGGGGGTGAAGCTTTCTTT.

V usage is TRBV4-2 and J usage is TRBJ1-5, with no clear D. Germline assignment: CDR1 LGHNA and CDR2 YNFKEQ. The V end was cut by 3 bases, the J end by 4 bases, with 10 bases between. This CDR3 is built from 14 residues. DNA for the CDR3: TGTGCCAGCAGCCAGGGCGACGGTAATCAGCCCCAGCATTTT. Translated: CASSQGDGNQPQHF.

The chain links TRBV28 to TRBJ2-5; D unclear. The CDR3 is 14 amino acids. V lost 8 bases and J lost 4, with 17 bases in between. CDR1 is MDHEN, CDR2 SYDVKM, per germline. The CDR3 DNA reads as TGTGCCAGCCAATCTACCGGTGGGCGAGAGACCCAGTACTTC. Translation gives CASQSTGGRETQYF.

The chain has TRBV6-6 and TRBJ1-1, with no clear D. V lost 0 bases, J lost 4 bases, and 15 bases lay in between. This CDR3 is 16 amino acids long. CDR1 and CDR2 from the germline V gene are MNHNY and SVGAGI (reference sequence). CDR3 protein: CASSYSSPPVTTEAFF. As DNA, the CDR3 is TGTGCCAGCAGTTACTCGAGCCCCCCTGTTACCACTGAAGCTTTCTTT.

The chain recombines TRBV30 with TRBJ1-4; possible D gene TRBD1, 6 bases. The V gene lost 2 bases and the J gene lost 8 bases, with 18 bases spanning the gap. Germline-derived CDR1 and CDR2 are GTSNPN and SVGIG (reference sequence). This CDR3 contains 15 residues. The CDR3 DNA reads TGTGCCTGGAGTTTGGGGGGGCAACTAGGGGAAAAACTGTTTTTT. Residues: CAWSLGGQLGEKLFF.

The V and J genes are TRBV30 and TRBJ1-2; D perhaps matches TRBD1 (5 bases). V was trimmed by 4 bases and J by 3 bases, leaving 21 bases between them. The CDR3 runs 16 residues. The germline CDR1 and CDR2 sequences are GTSNPN and SVGIG (reference sequence). This CDR3 is CAWIPGLGELYYGYTF. CDR3 nucleotide sequence: TGTGCCTGGATTCCGGGACTAGGGGAGTTGTACTATGGCTACACCTTC. The variable domain in full, with the rest retrieved from reference TRBV30 and TRBJ1-2, is SQTIHQWPATLVQPVGSPLSLECTVEGTSNPNLYWYRQAAGRGLQLLFYSVGIGQISSEVPQNLSASRPQDRQFILSSKKLLLSDSGFYLCAWIPGLGELYYGYTFGSGTRLTVV.

V and J are TRBV27 and TRBJ2-7; TRBD2 agrees at 7 bases. Trimming at V came to 6 bases and at J to 3 bases, leaving 11 bases not matched to a gene. Germline-derived CDR1 and CDR2 are MNHEY and SMNVEV (reference sequence). The CDR3 is 15 residues long. The CDR3: CASSQPGLGLYEQYF. Here the CDR3 DNA reads TGTGCCAGCAGCCAGCCCGGACTAGGGCTCTACGAGCAGTACTTC.

This CDR3 reads CASSDGLAVPGGHNEQFF. DNA for the CDR3: TGTGCCAGCAGCGATGGACTAGCGGTTCCTGGGGGGCACAATGAGCAGTTCTTC. V is TRBV9 and J is TRBJ2-1, with 10 bases lining up with TRBD2. Losses at the gene ends were 3 bases for V and 5 bases for J; bases not matched to a gene: 14. Germline V gene data show CDR1 as SGDLS and CDR2 as YYNGEE. The CDR3 spans 18 residues.

This chain uses TRBV6-1 with TRBJ1-6; 7 bases map to TRBD1. Germline V gene sequence: CDR1 MNHNS, CDR2 SASEGT. The CDR3 runs to 15 residues. J gave up 11 bases and V 8 bases, and 15 bases lay outside the gene matches. CDR3 sequence reads: CASSFETGWFTPLHF. DNA for the CDR3: TGTGCCAGCTCGTTCGAGACAGGGTGGTTTACACCCCTCCACTTT.

V gene TRBV6-6 combines with J gene TRBJ2-7; tentative D call: TRBD1 (6 bases). This CDR3 has 14 amino acids. The germline V gene has CDR1 MNHNY and CDR2 SVGAGI (reference sequence). V was clipped by 11 bases and J by 1 base, with 18 bases between them. CDR3 residues: CAGRTTGTSYEQYF. The CDR3 bases are TGTGCCGGAAGAACTACAGGGACGTCCTACGAGCAGTACTTC.

V is TRBV10-3 and J is TRBJ1-2, with D maybe TRBD1 (6 bases). Trimming removed 10 bases from V and 4 bases from J, with 16 bases in between. Germline lookup yields CDR1 ENHRY and CDR2 SYGVKD. CDR3 size: 13 residues. The CDR3 coding sequence is TGTGCCACAAACCGGGACAAAATCTATGGCTACACCTTC. Its protein product is CATNRDKIYGYTF.

The genes are TRBV6-5 and TRBJ1-6, with a tentative D call TRBD1 (5 bases). This CDR3 contains 14 residues. Deletions cut 5 bases from V and 7 bases from J, with 12 bases between. CDR1 is MNHEY and CDR2 is SVGAGI in the germline V gene. CDR3: CASSRGAGNSPLHF. CDR3 DNA: TGTGCCAGCAGTAGAGGGGCGGGGAATTCACCCCTCCACTTT.